This note documents a single TCR beta chain sequence. Its antigen is as yet unknown. Germline values: CDR1 MDHEN, CDR2 SYDVKM. The CDR3 spans 14 residues. Trimming took off 3 bases at V and 8 bases at J, with 16 bases between the two ends. The method was immunoSEQ multiplex PCR; TCRdb's version includes in-frame clones alone and lacks a portion of them. The sample consists of more than 70,000 clones, approximately 82% of them appearing once. These data come from a study of lymphopenia after photon versus proton radiotherapy. General study points: Oligoclonal CD8+ Temra expansion after nadir drove photon patients' diversity drop. In patients who died, overall survival fell as post-nadir TCR diversity dropped more. Better survival with proton therapy was suggested as possible, not demonstrated.

V usage is TRBV28 and J usage is TRBJ1-2, with D maybe TRBD1 (5 bases). The source of this sequence is a man in his sixties with pancreatic cancer. The sequencing here drew on peripheral blood, taken from a patient treated with proton-based radiotherapy. The CDR3 bases are TGTGCCAGCAGTTTGGTCGCAGGGAAGAGGGGCTACACCTTC. It encodes CASSLVAGKRGYTF.